Here is one T cell receptor beta chain with its context. As yet, its antigen is unknown. Noted time point: week 47, end of study. The investigators gave 300 ug of mutant IDH1 20-mer peptide in each vaccine dose, together with topical imiquimod. The sample comes from a study of a mutant IDH1 vaccine in newly diagnosed glioma. Libraries were prepared by immunoSEQ multiplex PCR; TCRdb keeps only in-frame clonotypes and omits some of them. The top ten clones hold 0.77% of a sample with almost 95,000 clones, around nine tenths of them seen once. V was cut by 4 bases and J by 4 bases, with 15 bases left in between. The CDR3 is made up of 15 amino acids. Germline loops: CDR1 WNHNN, CDR2 SYGVQD (reference sequence).

The TCR sequence derives from a woman between 45 and 65 years old with glioma. The chain links TRBV10-1 to TRBJ2-3; D is undetermined. The sequences come from PBMCs, collected from a glioma patient whose treatment included an IDH1 peptide vaccine. CDR3 residues: CASSGPGVKADTQYF. The DNA for the CDR3 is TGCGCCAGCAGTGGACCAGGCGTAAAGGCAGATACGCAGTATTTT.